Each of the 27 T cell receptor beta chains below was sequenced from the same sample in a study of identifying expanded T cells in peripheral blood. Only in-frame clones appear in the TCRdb table, and some are missing; sequencing was by immunoSEQ multiplex PCR. The sample holds 45,000 to 75,000 clones, over 80% seen once. The sample consisted of blood. The source is a person between 18 and 75 years old in good health.

The J gene is TRBJ1-2, the V gene TRBV25-1, with D tentatively TRBD1 (5 bases). The CDR3 runs to 14 residues. CDR1 is MGHDK, CDR2 SYGVNS, per germline. With 6 bases removed from V and 1 base from J, the gap between germline ends came to 12 bases. The CDR3 DNA sequence: TGTGCCAGCAGGACGGGGGGGGTTAACTATGGCTACACCTTC. It is translated as CASRTGGVNYGYTF.

This chain joins TRBV5-1 and TRBJ2-2; D uncertain. The CDR3 spans 15 residues. Germline assignment: CDR1 SGHRS and CDR2 YFSETQ. The V and J ends lost 1 base and 1 base respectively, with 8 bases between them. The CDR3 here is CASSLFAGNTGELFF. DNA of the CDR3: TGCGCCAGCAGCTTGTTTGCAGGGAACACCGGGGAGCTGTTTTTT.

The chain employs TRBV5-1 and TRBJ2-1; D is unclear. Germline values: CDR1 SGHRS, CDR2 YFSETQ. This CDR3 contains 13 residues. The V end lost 2 bases, the J end lost 4 bases, and 7 bases lay between the germline ends. CDR3 DNA sequence: TGCGCCAGCAGCTTCGACACTTACAATGAGCAGTTCTTC. Translated, it gives CASSFDTYNEQFF.

The chain joins TRBV6-1 to TRBJ2-7; unclear D gene. This CDR3 is built from 13 residues. From germline, CDR1 is MNHNS and CDR2 SASEGT. V was pared by 8 bases and J by 1 base, with 12 bases between. Here the CDR3 reads CASSGNPSYEQYF. As DNA, the CDR3 is TGTGCCAGCTCAGGAAATCCATCCTACGAGCAGTACTTC.

This chain joins TRBV6-6 and TRBJ2-3; perhaps TRBD1 as D (5 bases). V lost 8 bases and J 2 bases, leaving 17 bases between the germline ends. The CDR3 is 15 amino acids. The germline CDR1 and CDR2 sequences are MNHNY and SVGAGI (reference sequence). The chain's CDR3 is CASGDLGRITDTQYF. In DNA, the CDR3 is TGTGCCAGCGGCGACTTGGGGCGGATCACAGATACGCAGTATTTT.

This sequence joins TRBV14 and TRBJ2-3; 9 nucleotides align to TRBD1. Germline CDR1 reads SGHDN; CDR2 reads FVKESK. V lost 4 bases, J lost 5 bases, and 13 bases stayed unmatched. The CDR3 has 17 residues. Here the CDR3 DNA reads TGTGCCAGCAGCCCCTTCTGGGGACAGGGCGATCGAGATACGCAGTATTTT. Protein: CASSPFWGQGDRDTQYF.

V gene TRBV28 combines with J gene TRBJ2-1; TRBD1 agrees at 8 bases. V gave up 4 bases and J gave up 6 bases; unmatched junction bases: 11. The CDR3 extends over 16 amino acids. Germline values: CDR1 MDHEN, CDR2 SYDVKM. The CDR3 sequence is CASSSAGTGVSNEQFF. The CDR3 nucleotides read TGTGCCAGCAGTTCCGCCGGGACAGGAGTCTCCAATGAGCAGTTCTTC.

The V gene is TRBV30, the J gene TRBJ2-3; possible D gene TRBD1, 5 bases. CDR3 size: 14 residues. Germline assignment: CDR1 GTSNPN and CDR2 SVGIG (reference sequence). The V end was cut by 5 bases, the J end by 0 bases, with 12 bases between. Here the CDR3 DNA reads TGTGCCTGGGGGCAGGGTACTAGCACAGATACGCAGTATTTT. Protein sequence: CAWGQGTSTDTQYF.

The CDR3 coding sequence is TGTGCCTGGAGTCGAGACCTAAGCACAGATACGCAGTATTTT. Its translation is CAWSRDLSTDTQYF. V gene TRBV30 combines with J gene TRBJ2-3; D uncertain. CDR3 size: 14 residues. Germline V CDR1 and CDR2: GTSNPN, SVGIG (reference sequence). Trimming removed 2 bases from V and 0 bases from J, with 9 bases in between.

This chain joins TRBV27 and TRBJ1-1, with 7 bases matching TRBD1. This CDR3 contains 13 residues. J was trimmed by 4 bases and V by 5 bases; bases with no gene match: 4. Germline lookup yields CDR1 MNHEY and CDR2 SMNVEV (reference sequence). The DNA for the CDR3 is TGTGCCAGCAGTATTCGGGACAGCACTGAAGCTTTCTTT. Translated, it gives CASSIRDSTEAFF.

The J gene is TRBJ2-2, the V gene TRBV6-5; D not resolved. V shed 2 bases and J shed 5 bases, with 15 bases lying between them. Germline V gives CDR1 MNHEY, CDR2 SVGAGI. The CDR3 contains 16 residues. CDR3 sequence (DNA): TGTGCCAGCAGTTACGGGTCGAAGCTAACTACCGGGGAGCTGTTTTTT. Protein: CASSYGSKLTTGELFF.

The chain employs TRBV6-6 and TRBJ2-7; no firm D call. Looked up from germline, CDR1 is MNHNY and CDR2 is SVGAGI (reference sequence). The CDR3 length is 15 residues. The V and J ends lost 4 bases and 1 base respectively, with 14 bases between them. CDR3 in amino acids: CASSSTGESSYEQYF. The DNA of the CDR3 is TGTGCCAGCAGTTCCACCGGCGAGTCATCCTACGAGCAGTACTTC.

This clone was recorded only once. J is TRBJ2-1 and V is TRBV30, with a weak D call TRBD2 (6 bases). CDR3 length: 16 amino acids. Trimming shortened V by 0 bases and J by 4 bases, and 16 bases separated the two germline ends. Per germline, CDR1 GTSNPN and CDR2 SVGIG (reference sequence). For the CDR3, the DNA is TGTGCCTGGAGTGTAGAGGGGACTGGACGATACAATGAGCAGTTCTTC. It translates to CAWSVEGTGRYNEQFF. Full variable domain (outside the CDR3, taken from reference TRBV30 and TRBJ2-1): SQTIHQWPATLVQPVGSPLSLECTVEGTSNPNLYWYRQAAGRGLQLLFYSVGIGQISSEVPQNLSASRPQDRQFILSSKKLLLSDSGFYLCAWSVEGTGRYNEQFFGPGTRLTVL.

This clone was counted between two and nine times. This chain links TRBV9 with TRBJ1-1; perhaps TRBD1 as D (5 bases). CDR1 and CDR2 (germline): SGDLS, YYNGEE. V was trimmed by 0 bases and J by 4 bases, leaving 10 bases between them. The CDR3 totals 14 residues. In DNA form, the CDR3 reads TGTGCCAGCAGCGTAGGGGGCAGGGCCACTGAAGCTTTCTTT. Its translation is CASSVGGRATEAFF.

This rearrangement joins TRBV7-8 to TRBJ2-7, with D unresolved. Germline V lookup: CDR1 SGHVS, CDR2 FQNEAQ. This CDR3 spans 14 amino acids. V lost 1 base and J lost 1, with 8 bases in between. As DNA, the CDR3 is TGTGCCAGCAGCTTAGGGCAGGTATCCTACGAGCAGTACGTC. Translating it yields CASSLGQVSYEQYV.

The chain employs TRBV5-6 and TRBJ1-2; 8 bases map to TRBD1. V gave up 7 bases and J gave up 3 bases; unmatched junction bases: 5. Per germline, CDR1 SGHDT and CDR2 YYEEEE. The CDR3 totals 13 residues. The CDR3, as DNA: TGTGCCAGCTGGACAGGGACCTACTATGGCTACACCTTC. This codes for CASWTGTYYGYTF.

The chain combines TRBV5-6 with TRBJ2-5, with D possibly matching TRBD1 (6 bases). Trimming took off 0 bases at V and 4 bases at J, with 13 bases between the two ends. This CDR3 has 15 amino acids. CDR1 is SGHDT, CDR2 YYEEEE, per germline. CDR3 amino acids: CASSLAAGRGETQYF. CDR3 nucleotides: TGTGCCAGCAGCTTGGCCGCCGGCAGGGGAGAGACCCAGTACTTC.

This clone appeared once. The chain combines TRBV19 with TRBJ2-7, with 10 positions matching TRBD2. The CDR3 sequence is 15 residues long. Germline CDR1 LNHDA, CDR2 SQIVND (reference sequence). The V and J ends lost 10 bases and 5 bases, in that order; junction bases with no gene match: 14. Here the CDR3 DNA reads TGTGCCACCCAGAGCGGGGGGGGAGGCGTCCACGAGCAGTACTTC. Protein product: CATQSGGGGVHEQYF.

This clone has only a few counts. The rearrangement joins TRBV5-6 to TRBJ2-5, with 7 bases that match TRBD2. Trimming removed 5 bases from V and 0 bases from J; junction bases left unmatched: 4. There are 14 residues in the CDR3. The germline CDR1 and CDR2 sequences are SGHDT and YYEEEE. CDR3 bases: TGTGCCAGCAGAGATGCGGGGGACCAAGAGACCCAGTACTTC. Amino acid sequence: CASRDAGDQETQYF.

The chain uses TRBV2 and TRBJ2-5; 12 bases map to TRBD2. V shed 6 bases and J 3 bases; nucleotides not matched to a gene: 5. Germline CDR1 reads SNHLY; CDR2 reads FYNNEI. The CDR3 contains 15 residues. CDR3 protein: CASRKASGGEETQYF. The DNA for the CDR3 is TGTGCCAGCAGAAAGGCTAGCGGGGGGGAAGAGACCCAGTACTTC. The full variable domain, rest sourced from reference TRBV2 and TRBJ2-5, is EPEVTQTPSHQVTQMGQEVILRCVPISNHLYFYWYRQILGQKVEFLVSFYNNEISEKSEIFDDQFSVERPDGSNFTLKIRSTKLEDSAMYFCASRKASGGEETQYFGPGTRLLVL.

The genes are TRBV7-9 and TRBJ2-7; 7 nucleotides match TRBD2. The CDR3 contains 17 residues. Unmatched junction bases numbered 14, after V lost 5 bases and J lost 1 base. CDR1 is SEHNR and CDR2 is FQNEAQ in the germline V gene (reference sequence). The chain's CDR3 is CASSSTNGTKPSYEQYF. The CDR3 nucleotides are TGTGCCAGCAGCAGCACCAATGGGACTAAGCCTTCCTACGAGCAGTACTTC.

The chain couples TRBV6-1 to TRBJ1-1, with TRBD1 matching over 7 bases. Germline CDR1 reads MNHNS; CDR2 reads SASEGT. V shed 4 bases and J 4 bases; nucleotides not matched to a gene: 6. This CDR3 has 14 amino acids. The CDR3 is CASSVDRRRTEAFF. CDR3 sequence (DNA): TGTGCCAGCAGTGTGGACAGGCGCCGCACTGAAGCTTTCTTT.

The rearrangement uses TRBV7-2 and TRBJ2-3, with D possibly TRBD2 on 5 matching bases. The CDR3 is 16 residues long. Trimming took off 7 bases at V and 4 bases at J, with 21 bases between the two ends. CDR1 is SGHTA and CDR2 is FQGNSA in the germline V gene. The CDR3: CASNHYGRAKADTQYF. In DNA form, the CDR3 reads TGTGCCAGCAACCATTACGGGCGGGCCAAGGCAGATACGCAGTATTTT.

The V call is TRBV30, the J call TRBJ2-3; a possible D gene is TRBD1 (6 bases). The CDR3 totals 13 residues. Germline CDR1 is GTSNPN and CDR2 is SVGIG (reference sequence). The V and J ends lost 0 bases and 6 bases respectively, with 10 bases between them. The CDR3 nucleotides read TGTGCCTGGAGTGTATCAGGGGCTGATACGCAGTATTTT. This codes for CAWSVSGADTQYF. The variable domain in full, completed from reference TRBV30 and TRBJ2-3, reads SQTIHQWPATLVQPVGSPLSLECTVEGTSNPNLYWYRQAAGRGLQLLFYSVGIGQISSEVPQNLSASRPQDRQFILSSKKLLLSDSGFYLCAWSVSGADTQYFGPGTRLTVL.

The chain combines TRBV5-4 with TRBJ1-2, with 11 positions matching TRBD1. V lost 3 bases, J lost 6 bases, and 4 bases stayed unmatched. The germline gives CDR1 SGHNT, CDR2 YYREEE (reference sequence). CDR3 length equals 14 residues. CDR3 nucleotides: TGTGCCAGCAGCTGGGGACAGGGGGTTAATGGCTACACCTTC. Protein sequence: CASSWGQGVNGYTF.

CDR3 amino acids: CASSFGRGQETQYF. The CDR3 DNA reads as TGTGCCAGCAGTTTCGGTCGGGGGCAAGAGACCCAGTACTTC. The chain recombines TRBV7-8 with TRBJ2-5; tentative D call: TRBD2 (6 bases). V was shortened by 6 bases and J by 2 bases, with 13 bases between the two germline ends. Per the germline V gene, CDR1 is SGHVS and CDR2 is FQNEAQ. The CDR3 totals 14 residues.

This clone was detected a few times. Distinct nucleotide sequences in the sample also encode this CDR3. V gene TRBV7-9 combines with J gene TRBJ2-3; D not resolved. Germline CDR1 SEHNR, CDR2 FQNEAQ (reference sequence). The CDR3 contains 13 residues. The germline V and J ends were trimmed by 1 base and 5 bases, with 7 bases remaining between them. The chain's CDR3 is CASSLDGRDTQYF. The CDR3 region has the DNA TGTGCCAGCAGCTTAGACGGCAGAGATACGCAGTATTTT.